This TCR beta chain was sequenced in a study of T cell responses to AZD1222 COVID-19 vaccine. CDR1 and CDR2 from the germline V gene are MDHEN and SYDVKM. The CDR3 length is 13 residues. Losses at the gene ends were 7 bases for V and 2 bases for J; bases not matched to a gene: 4. Using immunoSEQ multiplex PCR, the repertoire was profiled, and TCRdb retains in-frame clones only, with some absent. The sample has around 99,000 clones, 91% seen once. The sample in question was peripheral blood, obtained 28 days after the second AZD1222 dose. The clonotype was recovered from an adult who received the AZD1222 COVID-19 vaccine. The J gene is TRBJ1-2, the V gene TRBV28; TRBD1 matches at 7 bases. CDR3 in DNA: TGTGCCAGCACTGTGGACAGGAACTATGGCTACACCTTC. This encodes CASTVDRNYGYTF.